This T cell receptor beta chain was documented in a study of T cell changes during pregnancy in multiple sclerosis. The germline V gene encodes CDR1 SGHTA and CDR2 FQGNSA. CDR3 length: 14 amino acids. V lost 5 bases and J 1 base, leaving 12 bases between the germline ends. Clones were sequenced by immunoSEQ multiplex PCR, and TCRdb holds only the in-frame ones, with some missing. The table includes about 46,000 clones, 90% to 95% detected once. The sample here was CD8+ T cells from peripheral blood mononuclear cells, taken after pregnancy. This TCR came from a female donor with multiple sclerosis, enrolled in a pregnancy study. The gene calls are TRBV7-2 and TRBJ2-7; D gene ambiguous. The DNA of the CDR3 is TGTGCCAGCAGCAGCAACCGGGTATCCTACGAGCAGTACTTC. This translates into CASSSNRVSYEQYF. Supplemented by reference TRBV7-2 and TRBJ2-7, the full variable domain reads GAGVSQSPSNKVTEKGKDVELRCDPISGHTALYWYRQSLGQGLEFLIYFQGNSAPDKSGLPSDRFSAERTGGSVSTLTIQRTQQEDSAVYLCASSSNRVSYEQYFGPGTRLTVT.